This T cell receptor (beta chain) was identified in a study of spatial heterogeneity in lung cancer. Specified time point: sample taken at primary tumor resection. TCRdb recomputed calls from the 5' RACE reads with MiXCR, one row per CDR3 protein. The data show about 80,000 distinct CDR3 sequences, roughly 8% seen once. The CDR3 runs to 15 residues. The V segment lost 2 bases and the J segment 0 bases; nucleotides outside the gene matches: 4. Germline lookup yields CDR1 MNHEY and CDR2 SVGAGI. This sample comprised PBMCs, obtained at surgery. The TCR originated in a male donor with early-stage non-small cell lung cancer. The rearrangement joins TRBV6-5 to TRBJ2-7, with 7 bases matching TRBD1. CDR3 amino acids: CASSYGTASSYEQYF. Here the CDR3 DNA reads TGTGCCAGCAGTTACGGGACAGCGAGCTCCTACGAGCAGTACTTC.